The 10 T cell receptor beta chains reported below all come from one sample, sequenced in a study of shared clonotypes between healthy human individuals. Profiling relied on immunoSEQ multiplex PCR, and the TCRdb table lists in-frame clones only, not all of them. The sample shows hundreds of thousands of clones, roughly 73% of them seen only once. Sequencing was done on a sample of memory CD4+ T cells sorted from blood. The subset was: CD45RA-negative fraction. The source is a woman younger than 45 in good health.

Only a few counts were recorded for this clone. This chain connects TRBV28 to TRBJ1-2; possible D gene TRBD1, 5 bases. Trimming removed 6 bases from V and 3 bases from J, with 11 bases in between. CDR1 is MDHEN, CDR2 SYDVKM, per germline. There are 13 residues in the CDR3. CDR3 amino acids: CASRRGTDYGYTF. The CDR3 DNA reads TGTGCCAGCAGACGCGGGACGGACTATGGCTACACCTTC.

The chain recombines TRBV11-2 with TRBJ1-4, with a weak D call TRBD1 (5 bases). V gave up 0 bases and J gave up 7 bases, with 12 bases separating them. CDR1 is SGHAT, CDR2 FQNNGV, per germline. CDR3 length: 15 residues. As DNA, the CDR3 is TGTGCCAGCAGCTTAGATCCGGACATCGGTGAAAAACTGTTTTTT. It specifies CASSLDPDIGEKLFF.

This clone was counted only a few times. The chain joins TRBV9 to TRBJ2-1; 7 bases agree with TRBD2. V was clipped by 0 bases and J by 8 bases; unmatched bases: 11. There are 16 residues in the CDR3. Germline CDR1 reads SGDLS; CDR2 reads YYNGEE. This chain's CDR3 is CASSVVRLAVPDEQFF. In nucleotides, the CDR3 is TGTGCCAGCAGCGTAGTAAGGCTAGCGGTCCCGGATGAGCAGTTCTTC.

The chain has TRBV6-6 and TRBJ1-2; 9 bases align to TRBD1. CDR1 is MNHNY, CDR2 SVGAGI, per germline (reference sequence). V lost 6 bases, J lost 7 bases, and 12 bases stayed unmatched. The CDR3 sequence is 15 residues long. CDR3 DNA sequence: TGTGCCAGCAGAATGCCGGCGGACAGGGGTAGTGGCTACACCTTC. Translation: CASRMPADRGSGYTF.

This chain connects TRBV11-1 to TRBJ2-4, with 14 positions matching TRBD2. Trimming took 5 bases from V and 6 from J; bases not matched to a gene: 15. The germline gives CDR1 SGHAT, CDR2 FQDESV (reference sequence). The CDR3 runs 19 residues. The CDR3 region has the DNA TGTGCCAGCAGCACGGGACTAGCGGGAGCCCGATGGCGGGGAAACATTCAGTACTTC. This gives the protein CASSTGLAGARWRGNIQYF.

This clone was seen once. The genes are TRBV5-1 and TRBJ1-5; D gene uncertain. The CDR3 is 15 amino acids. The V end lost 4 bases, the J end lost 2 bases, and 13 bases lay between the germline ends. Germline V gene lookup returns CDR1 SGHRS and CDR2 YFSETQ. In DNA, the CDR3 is TGCGCCAGCAGCCCTACATCAAGTGGCAATCAGCCCCAGCATTTT. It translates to CASSPTSSGNQPQHF.

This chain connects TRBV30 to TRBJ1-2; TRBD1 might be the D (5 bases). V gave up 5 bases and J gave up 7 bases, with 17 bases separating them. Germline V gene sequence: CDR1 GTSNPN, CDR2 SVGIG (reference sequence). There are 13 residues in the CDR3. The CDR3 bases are TGTGCCTGGGGAGGGCAGGGAGAGGTTGGCTACACCTTC. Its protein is CAWGGQGEVGYTF.

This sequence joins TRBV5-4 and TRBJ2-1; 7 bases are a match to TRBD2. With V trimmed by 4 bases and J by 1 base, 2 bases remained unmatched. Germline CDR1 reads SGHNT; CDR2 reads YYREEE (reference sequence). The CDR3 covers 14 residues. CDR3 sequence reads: CASSPGGSYNEQFF. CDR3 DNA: TGTGCCAGCAGCCCGGGGGGTTCCTACAATGAGCAGTTCTTC.

CDR3 amino acids: CASTGPGRHYEQYF. The CDR3, as DNA: TGTGCCAGCACTGGACCGGGAAGACACTACGAGCAGTACTTC. The chain uses TRBV27 and TRBJ2-7; D perhaps matches TRBD2 (5 bases). The ends were cut back, 7 bases at V and 3 bases at J, with 16 bases in the middle. In germline, CDR1 is MNHEY, CDR2 SMNVEV (reference sequence). This CDR3 contains 14 residues.

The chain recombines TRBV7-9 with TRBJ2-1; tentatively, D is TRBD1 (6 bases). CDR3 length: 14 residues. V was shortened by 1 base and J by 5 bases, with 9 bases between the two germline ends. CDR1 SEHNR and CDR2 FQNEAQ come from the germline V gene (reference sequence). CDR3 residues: CASSLVAGDNEQFF. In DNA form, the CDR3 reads TGTGCCAGCAGCTTAGTGGCAGGGGACAATGAGCAGTTCTTC.